This T cell receptor beta chain came from a study of blood T cell repertoires in COVID-19. In Seattle, patients joined the study during active infection and were tracked longitudinally. Points on this clone: Other DNA sequences of this sample code for an identical CDR3.

V shed 6 bases, J shed 6 bases, and the junction held 8 bases outside the gene matches. The germline gives CDR1 MDHEN, CDR2 SYDVKM. The CDR3 covers 14 residues. In the authors' methods: Nucleated cell number was recorded as an estimate derived from reference gene primer amplification. Clones were sequenced by immunoSEQ multiplex PCR, and TCRdb holds only the in-frame ones, with some missing. Clone size and the V and J calls come from that table; the DNA yielded D and trimming. The sample holds around 260,000 clones, over 75% seen once. The clonotype was recovered from a human donor with COVID-19, enrolled during active disease. The donor label of this sample is uncertain. The specimen was peripheral blood. The gene calls are TRBV28 and TRBJ2-1; 7 positions match TRBD2. CDR3 nucleotide sequence: TGTGCCAGCAGCCTAGGTGGGAGGGGCAATGAGCAGTTCTTC. This encodes CASSLGGRGNEQFF.